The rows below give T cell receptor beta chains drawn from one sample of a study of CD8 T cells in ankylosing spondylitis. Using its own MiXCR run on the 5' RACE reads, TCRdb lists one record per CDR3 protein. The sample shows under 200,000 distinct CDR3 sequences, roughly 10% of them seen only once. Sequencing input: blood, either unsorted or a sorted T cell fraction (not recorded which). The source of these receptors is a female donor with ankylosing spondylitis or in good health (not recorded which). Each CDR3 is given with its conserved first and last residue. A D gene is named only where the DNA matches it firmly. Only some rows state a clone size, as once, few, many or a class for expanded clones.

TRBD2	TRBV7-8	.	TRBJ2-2	CASSESGRGTGELFF	TGTGCCAGCAGCGAAAGCGGGAGGGGTACCGGGGAGCTGTTTTTT
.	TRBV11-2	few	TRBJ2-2	CASSYAPGELFF	TGTGCCAGCAGCTACGCCCCCGGGGAGCTGTTTTTT
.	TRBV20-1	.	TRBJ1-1	CREGEEAFF	TGCAGGGAGGGGGAGGAAGCTTTCTTT
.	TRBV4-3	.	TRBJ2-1	CASSQDRLGTGNEQFF	TGCGCCAGCAGCCAGGATCGACTGGGTACCGGCAATGAGCAGTTCTTC
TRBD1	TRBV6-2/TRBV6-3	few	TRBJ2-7	CASSSLHSGGVYEQYF	TGTGCCAGCAGCTCCCTCCATTCAGGGGGCGTGTACGAGCAGTACTTC
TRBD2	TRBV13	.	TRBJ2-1	CASSPLAGGHEQFF	TGTGCCAGCAGCCCCTTAGCGGGAGGCCATGAGCAGTTCTTC
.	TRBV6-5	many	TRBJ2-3	CASSYSRQGGTDTQYF	TGTGCCAGCAGTTACTCGAGGCAGGGCGGCACAGATACGCAGTATTTT
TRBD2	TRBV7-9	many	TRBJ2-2	CASSISGNGELFF	TGTGCCAGCAGCATTAGCGGGAACGGGGAGCTGTTTTTT
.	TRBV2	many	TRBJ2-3	CAAGYTDTQYF	TGTGCCGCGGGATACACAGATACGCAGTATTTT
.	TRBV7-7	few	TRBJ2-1	CASSLAGVGSSYNEQFF	TGTGCTAGCAGCTTAGCAGGCGTGGGAAGCTCCTACAATGAGCAGTTCTTC
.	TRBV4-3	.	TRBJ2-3	CASSQVGQTDTQYF	TGCGCCAGCAGCCAAGTCGGGCAGACCGATACGCAGTATTTT
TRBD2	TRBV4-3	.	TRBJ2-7	CASSQVAGAYEQYF	TGCGCCAGCAGCCAAGTAGCGGGAGCATACGAGCAGTACTTC
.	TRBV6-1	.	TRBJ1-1	CASSEARGYNTEAFF	TGTGCCAGCAGTGAAGCTAGGGGATACAACACTGAAGCTTTCTTT
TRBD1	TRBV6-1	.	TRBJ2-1	CASRKAPGQGADEQFF	TGTGCCAGCAGAAAGGCTCCGGGACAGGGGGCAGATGAGCAGTTCTTC
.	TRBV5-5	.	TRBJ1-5	CASSLTGYSNQPQHF	TGTGCCAGCAGCCTCACAGGCTATAGCAATCAGCCCCAGCATTTT
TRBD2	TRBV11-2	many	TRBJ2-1	CASSRGREWRNEQFF	TGTGCCAGCAGCCGAGGGAGGGAATGGAGAAATGAGCAGTTCTTC
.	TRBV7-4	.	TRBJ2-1	CAIHVENNRQFF	TGTGCCATCCACGTCGAAAACAATCGGCAGTTCTTC
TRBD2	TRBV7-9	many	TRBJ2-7	CASLGTTEYEQYF	TGTGCCAGCCTCGGGACTACCGAATACGAGCAGTACTTC
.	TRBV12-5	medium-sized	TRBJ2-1	CASGWDVGNEQFF	TGTGCTAGTGGTTGGGACGTAGGGAATGAGCAGTTCTTC
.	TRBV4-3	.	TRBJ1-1	CASSQDGELNTEAFF	TGCGCCAGCAGCCAAGATGGAGAGCTAAACACTGAAGCTTTCTTT
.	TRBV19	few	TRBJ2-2	CASSKDTVDGELFF	TGTGCCAGTAGTAAGGACACCGTGGACGGGGAGCTGTTTTTT
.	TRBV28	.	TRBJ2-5	CASSFGGGGGETQYF	TGTGCCAGCAGTTTTGGAGGGGGCGGTGGGGAGACCCAGTACTTC
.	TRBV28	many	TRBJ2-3	CASSPRAFTDTQYF	TGTGCCAGCAGCCCTCGGGCATTCACAGATACGCAGTATTTT
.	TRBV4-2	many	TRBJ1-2	CASSPYGANYGYTF	TGTGCCAGCAGCCCCTACGGGGCAAACTATGGCTACACCTTC
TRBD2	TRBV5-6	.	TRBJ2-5	CASSPRLAGFQETQYF	TGTGCCAGCAGCCCTCGACTAGCGGGTTTTCAAGAGACCCAGTACTTC
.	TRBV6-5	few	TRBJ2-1	CASSSLQVSSYNEQFF	TGTGCCAGCAGTTCCCTCCAGGTCAGCTCCTACAATGAGCAGTTCTTC
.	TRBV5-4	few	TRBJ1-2	CASSFEREHGYTF	TGTGCCAGCAGCTTCGAAAGGGAACATGGCTACACCTTC
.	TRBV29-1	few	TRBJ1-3	CSVEGPAVGNTIYF	TGCAGCGTTGAAGGCCCAGCGGTAGGAAACACCATATATTTT
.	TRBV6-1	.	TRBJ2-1	CASSDTSGDEQFF	TGTGCCAGCAGTGACACTAGTGGCGATGAGCAGTTCTTC
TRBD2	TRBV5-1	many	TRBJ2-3	CASSLELAGADTQYF	TGCGCCAGCAGCTTGGAATTGGCGGGAGCGGATACGCAGTATTTT
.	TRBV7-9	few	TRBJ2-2	CASSPGAGRTGELFF	TGTGCCAGCAGCCCTGGTGCAGGGAGGACCGGGGAGCTGTTTTTT
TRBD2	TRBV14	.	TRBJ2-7	CASSQTTSADYEQYF	TGTGCCAGCAGCCAGACGACTAGCGCGGACTACGAGCAGTACTTC
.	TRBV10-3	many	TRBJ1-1	CAISESRPGQGYAEAFF	TGTGCCATCAGTGAGTCGAGGCCCGGTCAGGGGTATGCTGAAGCTTTCTTT
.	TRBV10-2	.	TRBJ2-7	CASSEPSDKGYEQYF	TGCGCCAGCAGTGAGCCATCGGATAAGGGGTACGAGCAGTACTTC
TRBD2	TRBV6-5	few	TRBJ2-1	CASSYLDGGGSSYNEQFF	TGTGCCAGCAGTTACTTAGACGGGGGGGGAAGCTCCTACAATGAGCAGTTCTTC
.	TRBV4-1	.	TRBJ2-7	CASSQNRDQAYEQYF	TGCGCCAGCAGCCAGAACCGGGACCAAGCCTACGAGCAGTACTTC
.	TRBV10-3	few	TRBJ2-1	CAISETDHFLEQFF	TGTGCCATCAGTGAGACGGATCATTTCCTAGAGCAGTTCTTC
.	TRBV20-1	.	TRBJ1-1	CSAENRDFLLNTEAFF	TGCAGTGCCGAAAACCGGGACTTCCTATTGAACACTGAAGCTTTCTTT
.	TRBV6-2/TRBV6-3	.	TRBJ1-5	CASSWPYGNQPQHF	TGTGCCAGCAGTTGGCCTTACGGCAATCAGCCCCAGCATTTT
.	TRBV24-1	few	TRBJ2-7	CATSDRNTYEQYF	TGTGCCACCAGTGATAGAAATACCTACGAGCAGTACTTC
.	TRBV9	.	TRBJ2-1	CASSVEEDSYNEQFF	TGTGCCAGCAGCGTAGAGGAGGATTCCTACAATGAGCAGTTCTTC
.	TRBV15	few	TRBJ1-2	CATSRGTGTTINYGYTF	TGTGCCACCAGCAGGGGGACCGGGACAACTATTAACTATGGCTACACCTTC
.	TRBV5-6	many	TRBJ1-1	CASSGLGGNTEAFF	TGTGCCAGCAGCGGGTTAGGGGGAAACACTGAAGCTTTCTTT
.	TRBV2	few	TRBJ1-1	CASSGDVGTEAFF	TGTGCCAGCAGTGGGGACGTCGGGACTGAAGCTTTCTTT
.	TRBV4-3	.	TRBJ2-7	CASSQDPRGQPYEQYF	TGCGCCAGCAGCCAAGATCCCCGCGGACAGCCTTACGAGCAGTACTTC
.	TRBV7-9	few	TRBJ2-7	CASSLIQRPVDEQYF	TGTGCCAGCAGCTTAATCCAGCGGCCAGTGGACGAGCAGTACTTC
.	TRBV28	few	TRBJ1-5	CASSLRRQDPQHF	TGTGCCAGCAGTTTACGCCGCCAGGACCCCCAGCATTTT